Included here is one T cell receptor beta chain sequence, with context. Its antigen remains unidentified. The protocol was immunoSEQ multiplex PCR, while the TCRdb copy is restricted to in-frame clones and leaves out a portion. The profile shows roughly 50,000 clones, about 85% of them singletons. The data originate from a study of PD-L1 blockade in urothelial cancer. Study summary: Atezolizumab was started by patients in 2014 at 1,200 mg intravenously every 3 weeks. Whole-study results and caveats: Tumor-associated TCR clones expanded more in blood at 3 weeks in patients with durable benefit.

Patient sample counts ranged from 1 to 8, pretreatment and on-treatment. The CDR3 runs 15 residues. V lost 4 bases to trimming and J lost 1 base, with 10 bases between them. Germline loops: CDR1 ENHRY, CDR2 SYGVKD. Sample: PBMCs, taken around atezolizumab (anti-PD-L1) treatment. The origin of this receptor is a man in his sixties with urothelial cancer. The chain carries TRBV10-3 and TRBJ2-2, with D uncertain. CDR3 loop: CAISAHQENTGELFF. The CDR3 DNA reads TGTGCCATCAGTGCACATCAGGAGAACACCGGGGAGCTGTTTTTT.